The clone carrying this T cell receptor beta chain was seen repeatedly, ten times or more. Its antigen is not identified. The data belong to a study of T cell repertoires in cytomegalovirus infection. The overall study: The authors used CMV epitopes that were HLA-C-restricted (recently identified) and HLA-B-restricted (well studied). Matching HLA type and CMV infection were both indicated by public TCR beta signatures.

The CDR3 extends over 16 amino acids. V lost 5 bases and J 4 bases, leaving 18 bases between the germline ends. Germline V lookup: CDR1 SGHTA, CDR2 FQGTGA. Whole-study results and caveats: Identification of carriers of CMV plus the relevant HLA was achieved through cumulative public TCR beta family frequency. CMV-specific HLA-C-restricted TCR beta clonotypes dominated the ex vivo response.

TCRdb re-called the reads with MiXCR, one entry per CDR3 protein. This repertoire shows 110,000 to 150,000 distinct CDR3 sequences, over 25% found once; its top ten account for 45% to 55%. Sequences were derived from CD8+ T cells from cultured PBMCs, sampled from culture after CMV antigen stimulation. This TCR came from a human donor in good health (CMV status not recorded). Some clones in this sample may be carry-over from other donors' samples. The rearrangement joins TRBV7-3 to TRBJ2-1; a possible D gene is TRBD2 (6 bases). CDR3 region: CASSPPGAGRYNEQFF. CDR3 sequence (DNA): TGTGCCAGCAGCCCCCCAGGCGCGGGGAGGTACAATGAGCAGTTCTTC. Looking up the rest from reference TRBV7-3 and TRBJ2-1 gives the full variable domain: GAGVSQTPSNKVTEKGKYVELRCDPISGHTALYWYRQSLGQGPEFLIYFQGTGAADDSGLPNDRFFAVRPEGSVSTLKIQRTERGDSAVYLCASSPPGAGRYNEQFFGPGTRLTVL.